Below are 28 T cell receptor beta chains sequenced from a single sample in a study of CD8+ T cells in alopecia areata. It was cDNA, reverse transcribed from extracted RNA, that served as the sequencing template. The repertoire was sequenced with immunoSEQ multiplex PCR; TCRdb's copy has only in-frame clones and lacks some. The table records about 180,000 clones, around 49% of them present only once. The treatment denotes: oral pan-JAK inhibitor, 5-10 mg twice daily. Specimen: CD8+ T cells sorted from blood, collected between weeks 51 and 52, from a patient treated with tofacitinib. The receptors derive from a human donor with alopecia areata.

This rearrangement joins TRBV9 to TRBJ1-2; D unresolved. The CDR3 is 15 residues long. The V end lost 0 bases, the J end lost 4 bases, and 13 bases lay between the germline ends. CDR1 is SGDLS and CDR2 is YYNGEE in the germline V gene. CDR3 nucleotide sequence: TGTGCCAGCAGCGTAGGGGCCGGAGCCTCCTATGGCTACACCTTC. It is translated as CASSVGAGASYGYTF.

The chain couples TRBV7-2 to TRBJ2-3, with TRBD2 as a possible D gene (6 bases). Germline V gives CDR1 SGHTA, CDR2 FQGNSA. CDR3 length equals 13 residues. The V end was cut by 11 bases, the J end by 2 bases, with 14 bases between. DNA of the CDR3: TGTGCCCTCGGGACTCCCAACACAGATACGCAGTATTTT. This gives the protein CALGTPNTDTQYF. Looking up the rest from reference TRBV7-2 and TRBJ2-3 gives the full variable domain: GAGVSQSPSNKVTEKGKDVELRCDPISGHTALYWYRQSLGQGLEFLIYFQGNSAPDKSGLPSDRFSAERTGGSVSTLTIQRTQQEDSAVYLCALGTPNTDTQYFGPGTRLTVL.

The sample holds a few counts of this clone. DNA of the CDR3: TGTGCCAGCAGCTTAGAAGGGCGCGGAGGGGAGCAGTACTTC. Protein: CASSLEGRGGEQYF. This rearrangement joins TRBV11-2 to TRBJ2-7; D possibly corresponds to TRBD2 (6 bases). CDR1 is SGHAT, CDR2 FQNNGV, per germline. CDR3 length equals 14 residues. Between the trimmed V and J ends, which lost 0 bases and 7 bases, there was a span of 13 bases.

The CDR3 DNA reads as TGTGCCATCAGTGAGTCGGACAGGGGCACGCATCCCCTCCACTTT. Protein product: CAISESDRGTHPLHF. The chain combines TRBV10-3 with TRBJ1-6; 9 nucleotides align to TRBD1. Germline CDR1 is ENHRY and CDR2 is SYGVKD. The CDR3 contains 15 residues. V trimming: 0 bases; J trimming: 13 bases; junction bases outside the gene matches: 7.

This clone has only a few counts. The J gene is TRBJ2-1, the V gene TRBV7-8; D gene ambiguous. This CDR3 contains 13 residues. V was cut by 1 base and J by 4 bases, with 5 bases left in between. Per the germline V gene, CDR1 is SGHVS and CDR2 is FQNEAQ. The CDR3, as DNA: TGTGCCAGCAGCTTAGACGGTTACAATGAGCAGTTCTTC. Protein: CASSLDGYNEQFF.

The chain uses TRBV7-2 and TRBJ2-3, with D possibly TRBD1 on 6 matching bases. The CDR3 length is 17 residues. Trimming cost V 5 bases and J 6 bases, with 24 bases left between them. Per germline, CDR1 SGHTA and CDR2 FQGNSA. The CDR3 DNA reads as TGTGCCAGCAGCGATAGACCGACAGGCCCGCCATGGGATACGCAGTATTTT. Translating it yields CASSDRPTGPPWDTQYF. The whole variable domain, filled in from reference TRBV7-2 and TRBJ2-3, reads GAGVSQSPSNKVTEKGKDVELRCDPISGHTALYWYRQSLGQGLEFLIYFQGNSAPDKSGLPSDRFSAERTGGSVSTLTIQRTQQEDSAVYLCASSDRPTGPPWDTQYFGPGTRLTVL.

This chain uses TRBV18 with TRBJ1-2; no firm D call. The germline CDR1 and CDR2 sequences are KGHSH and LQKENI. V was clipped by 5 bases and J by 2 bases, with 3 bases between them. CDR3 length equals 11 residues. The chain's CDR3 is CASSGNYGYTF. CDR3 nucleotide sequence: TGTGCCAGCTCAGGGAACTATGGCTACACCTTC.

This clone was seen only once. The junction differs from germline at one of its ends, possibly a read error. V is TRBV10-2 and J is TRBJ2-7, with a tentative D call TRBD1 (5 bases). CDR3 length: 13 residues. The germline gives CDR1 WSHSY, CDR2 SAAADI. This CDR3 is CASSGAGPLEQYF. The DNA of the CDR3 is TGCGCCAGTAGTGGCGCAGGGCCGTTAGAGCAGTACTTC.

The chain carries TRBV19 and TRBJ1-5, with TRBD1 matching 7 bases. Germline V gene lookup returns CDR1 LNHDA and CDR2 SQIVND (reference sequence). The length of the CDR3 is 15 residues. J was trimmed by 6 bases and V by 3 bases; bases with no gene match: 8. The CDR3 coding sequence is TGTGCCAGTAGTATTGAGACAGGGTATACTCAGCCCCAGCATTTT. It codes for CASSIETGYTQPQHF. Looking up the rest from reference TRBV19 and TRBJ1-5 gives the full variable domain: DGGITQSPKYLFRKEGQNVTLSCEQNLNHDAMYWYRQDPGQGLRLIYYSQIVNDFQKGDIAEGYSVSREKKESFPLTVTSAQKNPTAFYLCASSIETGYTQPQHFGDGTRLSIL.

The chain uses TRBV18 and TRBJ1-2, with a tentative D call TRBD1 (5 bases). Germline-derived CDR1 and CDR2 are KGHSH and LQKENI. CDR3 size: 13 residues. Trimming took off 6 bases at V and 4 bases at J, with 12 bases between the two ends. Here the CDR3 DNA reads TGTGCCAGCTCCGAACGGGGGATCTATGGCTACACCTTC. The encoded protein is CASSERGIYGYTF. The full variable domain, rest sourced from reference TRBV18 and TRBJ1-2, is NAGVMQNPRHLVRRRGQEARLRCSPMKGHSHVYWYRQLPEEGLKFMVYLQKENIIDESGMPKERFSAEFPKEGPSILRIQQVVRGDSAAYFCASSERGIYGYTFGSGTRLTVV.

This clone was seen a few times. V is TRBV5-6 and J is TRBJ1-6, with a tentative D call TRBD1 (5 bases). Germline CDR1 is SGHDT and CDR2 is YYEEEE. CDR3 length: 16 amino acids. The germline V and J ends were trimmed by 4 bases and 9 bases, with 20 bases remaining between them. CDR3 DNA sequence: TGTGCCAGCAGCCCTGGCAACCAGGGCTTCGGTTCACCCCTCCACTTT. It specifies CASSPGNQGFGSPLHF. The complete variable domain, with remaining parts taken from reference TRBV5-6 and TRBJ1-6, reads DAGVTQSPTHLIKTRGQQVTLRCSPKSGHDTVSWYQQALGQGPQFIFQYYEEEERQRGNFPDRFSGHQFPNYSSELNVNALLLGDSALYLCASSPGNQGFGSPLHFGNGTRLTVT.

This clone was found a few times. This sample includes further DNA sequences coding for the same CDR3. This sequence joins TRBV27 and TRBJ2-1; no definite D call. Deletions cut 2 bases from V and 7 bases from J, with 3 bases between. CDR3 length equals 11 residues. Germline CDR1 is MNHEY and CDR2 is SMNVEV (reference sequence). The CDR3, as DNA: TGTGCCAGCAGTTTAGCTAATGAGCAGTTCTTC. This translates into CASSLANEQFF.

Details on this clone: A read error may account for a junction end that differs from germline. This chain connects TRBV7-7 to TRBJ2-1; 12 bases are a match to TRBD1. Germline V CDR1 and CDR2: SSHAT, FNYEAQ (reference sequence). There are 15 residues in the CDR3. CDR3 residues: CASSSGQGARNEQFF. The CDR3 DNA reads as TGTGCTAGCAGCTCGGGACAGGGGGCAAGAAATGAGCAGTTCTTC.

The rearrangement joins TRBV30 to TRBJ2-3; no reliable D call. With 0 bases removed from V and 0 bases from J, the gap between germline ends came to 7 bases. Germline CDR1 is GTSNPN and CDR2 is SVGIG (reference sequence). CDR3 size: 14 residues. The CDR3 bases are TGTGCCTGGAGTGTACTGAGGAGCACAGATACGCAGTATTTT. Encoded protein: CAWSVLRSTDTQYF.

V is TRBV20-1 and J is TRBJ1-2, with D perhaps TRBD1 (6 bases). The germline V and J ends were trimmed by 7 bases and 7 bases, with 10 bases remaining between them. From germline, CDR1 is DFQATT and CDR2 SNEGSKA (reference sequence). The CDR3 loop spans 10 amino acids. CDR3 region: CSGSRGGYTF. The CDR3 DNA follows: TGCAGTGGATCCAGGGGTGGCTACACCTTC.

CDR3 protein: CASSRQVQETQYF. As DNA, the CDR3 is TGTGCCAGCAGCCGACAGGTACAAGAGACCCAGTACTTC. The rearrangement links TRBV7-2 to TRBJ2-5; D is possibly TRBD1 (6 bases). The CDR3 loop spans 13 amino acids. Germline CDR1 reads SGHTA; CDR2 reads FQGNSA. Trimming took off 5 bases at V and 2 bases at J, with 9 bases between the two ends. Looking up the rest from reference TRBV7-2 and TRBJ2-5 gives the full variable domain: GAGVSQSPSNKVTEKGKDVELRCDPISGHTALYWYRQSLGQGLEFLIYFQGNSAPDKSGLPSDRFSAERTGGSVSTLTIQRTQQEDSAVYLCASSRQVQETQYFGPGTRLLVL.

This chain links TRBV7-9 with TRBJ1-5, with unresolved D. V was cut by 5 bases and J by 3 bases, with 11 bases left in between. The CDR3 length is 14 residues. Germline values: CDR1 SEHNR, CDR2 FQNEAQ (reference sequence). The CDR3 spells CASSPPGFNQPQHF. The CDR3, as DNA: TGTGCCAGCAGCCCCCCCGGGTTCAATCAGCCCCAGCATTTT.

The gene calls are TRBV2 and TRBJ2-3; D unresolved. CDR3 length: 15 amino acids. CDR1 SNHLY and CDR2 FYNNEI come from the germline V gene. Trimming cost V 9 bases and J 2 bases, with 18 bases left between them. DNA for the CDR3: TGTGCCAGTGCATTTCCCTACGGATACACAGATACGCAGTATTTT. This gives the protein CASAFPYGYTDTQYF.

This clone was seen a handful of times. The rearrangement joins TRBV15 to TRBJ1-5, with D maybe TRBD1 (6 bases). Per the germline V gene, CDR1 is LNHNV and CDR2 is YYDKDF (reference sequence). With 0 bases removed from V and 3 bases from J, the gap between germline ends came to 15 bases. The CDR3 has 17 residues. The CDR3 sequence: CATSRDPRDKDNQPQHF. In nucleotides, the CDR3 is TGTGCCACCAGCAGAGACCCCAGGGACAAGGACAATCAGCCCCAGCATTTT.

This chain uses TRBV4-1 with TRBJ2-1, with D possibly TRBD1 on 5 matching bases. CDR1 and CDR2 from the germline V gene are MGHRA and YSYEKL. The CDR3 is 15 residues long. The V gene lost 1 base and the J gene lost 8 bases, with 15 bases spanning the gap. CDR3 DNA: TGCGCCAGCAGCCAAGCGGAGCAAGGGGTGTATGAGCAGTTCTTC. Translating gives CASSQAEQGVYEQFF.

V and J are TRBV30 and TRBJ2-1; 8 bases map to TRBD2. Germline V gene lookup returns CDR1 GTSNPN and CDR2 SVGIG (reference sequence). The CDR3 sequence is 15 residues long. V lost 3 bases, J lost 4 bases, and 8 bases stayed unmatched. CDR3 sequence: CAWSGLAGGYNEQFF. DNA of the CDR3: TGTGCCTGGAGCGGCCTGGCGGGGGGATACAATGAGCAGTTCTTC.

In its sample, this clone was seen once. This chain uses TRBV7-2 with TRBJ2-1; no reliable D call. The CDR3 has 16 amino acids. Germline CDR1 is SGHTA and CDR2 is FQGNSA. Trimming stripped 0 bases from V and 5 bases from J, with 14 bases between. The CDR3 bases are TGTGCCAGCAGCTTAGCGGACGGCCGGGTAGACAATGAGCAGTTCTTC. Translated: CASSLADGRVDNEQFF.

This clone was counted between two and nine times. V and J are TRBV7-9 and TRBJ1-1, with D tentatively TRBD1 (5 bases). Between the trimmed V and J ends, which lost 7 bases and 0 bases, there was a span of 12 bases. The CDR3 runs 14 residues. Per germline, CDR1 SEHNR and CDR2 FQNEAQ (reference sequence). CDR3 residues: CASTPLDMNTEAFF. DNA of the CDR3: TGTGCCAGCACCCCGCTGGACATGAACACTGAAGCTTTCTTT.

The chain employs TRBV15 and TRBJ2-3; 12 nucleotides agree with TRBD2. Per the germline V gene, CDR1 is LNHNV and CDR2 is YYDKDF (reference sequence). Trimming cost V 2 bases and J 0 bases; bases outside gene matches: 12. The CDR3 runs 20 residues. DNA of the CDR3: TGTGCCACCAGCAGATTGACTAGCGGGGGCCAATGGAGGAGCACAGATACGCAGTATTTT. It yields the protein CATSRLTSGGQWRSTDTQYF.

The rearrangement joins TRBV14 to TRBJ2-1; TRBD2 aligns across 13 bases. Germline V CDR1 and CDR2: SGHDN, FVKESK. With 3 bases clipped from V and 10 bases from J, the junction kept 3 bases outside the gene matches. The CDR3 spans 14 residues. The CDR3 DNA follows: TGTGCCAGCAGCCAGGGACTAGCGGGGAACGAGCAGTTCTTC. Protein sequence: CASSQGLAGNEQFF.

The chain couples TRBV25-1 to TRBJ1-2; 10 bases agree with TRBD1. The CDR3 spans 14 residues. From germline, CDR1 is MGHDK and CDR2 SYGVNS. The V gene end was trimmed by 5 bases and the J gene end by 6 bases; junction bases not matched to a gene: 6. Written as DNA, the CDR3 is TGTGCCAGCAGTTTGACAGGGGGCAAAGATGGCTACACCTTC. This sequence encodes CASSLTGGKDGYTF.

The gene calls are TRBV4-1 and TRBJ1-1, with 7 bases identical to TRBD1. CDR3 length: 15 residues. Trimming took 1 base from V and 5 from J; bases not matched to a gene: 7. CDR1 MGHRA and CDR2 YSYEKL come from the germline V gene. As DNA, the CDR3 is TGCGCCAGCAGCCAAGCCCCGACAGGGAGGACTGAAGCTTTCTTT. This codes for CASSQAPTGRTEAFF.

The chain uses TRBV2 and TRBJ2-7; unclear D gene. Between the trimmed V and J ends, which lost 3 bases and 3 bases, there was a span of 9 bases. CDR1 and CDR2 from the germline V gene are SNHLY and FYNNEI. CDR3 length: 13 residues. The CDR3 region has the DNA TGTGCCAGCAGTGATACCCTGCACTACGAGCAGTACTTC. Amino acid sequence: CASSDTLHYEQYF.